This TCR beta chain was identified in a study of beta chain features in type 1 diabetes. Study details: Comparable age, gender and cell yields were observed in patients relative to healthy donors. Analysis included 95 million to 140 million sorted cells drawn from all samples.

Study-wide results and caveats: Within the patient group, naive, central memory and Treg TCRB repertoires appeared more similar to each other than within healthy donors. All four CD4+ subsets from Type 1 diabetes patients carried moderately but significantly shorter TCRB CDR3s.

The table lists this clone with many counts. Antigen specificity is unknown. This CDR3 comprises 15 residues. V lost 5 bases and J lost 9, with 20 bases in between. Germline V gene sequence: CDR1 SEHNR, CDR2 FQNEAQ (reference sequence). Expressed TCRB transcripts were sequenced after all isolated RNA was converted to cDNA. The assay was immunoSEQ multiplex PCR, and TCRdb's table has in-frame clones only and misses some. The sample lists about 290,000 clones, around 7.8% occurring once. V gene TRBV7-9 combines with J gene TRBJ2-1; D not resolved. Material for sequencing was central memory CD4+ T cells from blood. This TCR was recovered from a young woman in good health. The CDR3 coding sequence is TGTGCCAGCAGCCTAGGGTCAGGTCTTTTAGGTGAGCAGTTCTTC. It encodes CASSLGSGLLGEQFF.